These T cell receptor beta chains were read from a single sample in a study of blood T cell repertoires in COVID-19. Produced via immunoSEQ multiplex PCR; TCRdb's table is partial and in-frame only. Here the sample spans around 500,000 clones, 70% to 90% being singletons. The sequenced material came from PBMCs or T cells enriched from blood (not recorded which). The receptors come from a woman in her 40s who had recovered from COVID-19. CDR3s include the opening cysteine and the closing phenylalanine or tryptophan. A D gene is named only where the DNA matches it firmly. Only some rows state a clone size, as once, few, many or a class for expanded clones.

TRBV7-9,-,TRBD1,TRBJ1-4,CASSRASGQYNEKLFF,TGTGCCAGCAGCCGAGCGTCGGGACAGTATAATGAAAAACTGTTTTTT
TRBV5-1,-,TRBD1,TRBJ1-3,CASSPQGANSGNTIYF,TGCGCCAGCAGCCCCCAGGGGGCGAACTCTGGAAACACCATATATTTT
TRBV9,-,TRBD2,TRBJ2-2,CASSRAGANTGELFF,TGTGCCAGCAGTCGAGCGGGAGCAAACACCGGGGAGCTGTTTTTT
TRBV7-2,-,-,TRBJ1-2,CASSPNSGDYGYTF,TGTGCCAGCAGCCCAAACTCAGGGGACTATGGCTACACCTTC
TRBV6-2/TRBV6-3,-,TRBD1,TRBJ2-6,CASSTRDRAFSGANVLTF,TGTGCCAGCAGTACGAGGGACAGAGCTTTTTCTGGGGCCAACGTCCTGACTTTC
TRBV7-2,-,-,TRBJ2-1,CASSLVTGSDNEQFF,TGTGCCAGCAGCTTAGTGACCGGGAGTGACAATGAGCAGTTCTTC
TRBV28,-,TRBD1,TRBJ2-6,CASRLYNRGSGANVLTF,TGTGCCAGCCGACTATATAACAGGGGATCTGGGGCCAACGTCCTGACTTTC
TRBV7-9,-,-,TRBJ1-2,CASSYTTNLYGYTF,TGTGCCAGCAGCTACACGACAAACCTCTATGGCTACACCTTC
TRBV7-9,few,TRBD1,TRBJ1-2,CASSFWQGAGGYTF,TGTGCCAGCAGCTTCTGGCAGGGGGCCGGTGGCTACACCTTC
TRBV11-2,-,-,TRBJ1-4,CASSLRFATNEKLFF,TGTGCCAGCAGCTTGAGGTTTGCAACTAATGAAAAACTGTTTTTT
TRBV19,-,-,TRBJ1-6,CASSVGGTLASVLHF,TGTGCCAGTAGTGTTGGGGGGACCCTCGCTTCGGTCCTCCACTTT
TRBV15,-,-,TRBJ2-2,CATSRDSGGGELFF,TGTGCCACCAGCAGAGATTCCGGGGGCGGGGAGCTGTTTTTT
TRBV10-3,-,TRBD1,TRBJ1-5,CAITPSLGGQLNQPQHF,TGTGCCATCACCCCATCCCTTGGGGGACAGCTCAATCAGCCCCAGCATTTT
TRBV19,-,-,TRBJ2-1,CASSPGRSSYNEQFF,TGTGCCAGTAGCCCCGGGAGAAGCTCCTACAATGAGCAGTTCTTC
TRBV10-3,-,TRBD2,TRBJ2-7,CATQYGLAEYYEQYF,TGTGCCACCCAATACGGACTAGCGGAGTACTACGAGCAGTACTTC
TRBV15,-,-,TRBJ2-1,CATSRGVDTYNEQFF,TGTGCCACCAGCAGGGGAGTCGACACCTACAATGAGCAGTTCTTC
TRBV5-5,-,TRBD1,TRBJ2-7,CASSLGTGDSYEQYF,TGTGCCAGCAGCTTAGGGACAGGGGACTCCTACGAGCAGTACTTC
TRBV5-6,-,-,TRBJ1-5,CASSLGRYSNQPQHF,TGTGCCAGCAGCTTAGGGAGGTATAGCAATCAGCCCCAGCATTTT
TRBV7-2,many,TRBD2,TRBJ2-1,CASSRTSGREKDNEQFF,TGTGCCAGCAGCCGGACTAGCGGGAGAGAAAAAGACAATGAGCAGTTCTTC